This TCR beta chain was sequenced for a study of T cells in Graves' hyperthyroidism and ophthalmopathy. Study observations and caveats: Clonotypes that were expanded in thyroid above 0.001 mostly appeared in blood too.

RNA transcripts were the template for amplifying TCR beta CDR3 regions. The HTBI primer set served for first-round RT-PCR of the TCR CDR3. TCRdb re-analysed the multiplex PCR reads in MiXCR, keeping a single row per CDR3 protein. The table includes over 450,000 distinct CDR3 sequences, approximately 15% detected once. The CDR3 spans 12 residues. V lost 6 bases and J lost 4; bases outside the gene matches: 2. Looked up from germline, CDR1 is SQVTM and CDR2 is ANQGSEA. This clonotype was observed many times. Its antigen remains unidentified. V usage is TRBV29-1 and J usage is TRBJ1-2, with 10 bases that match TRBD1. The sequenced sample consisted of blood. The TCR originated in a woman under 30 with Graves' hyperthyroidism. CDR3 amino acids: CSVGTGAYGYTF. CDR3 nucleotides: TGCAGCGTGGGGACAGGGGCCTATGGCTACACCTTC.